The clone carrying this T cell receptor (beta chain) was observed a handful of times. This specimen includes other DNA sequences encoding the same CDR3. CDR1 is SEHNR, CDR2 FQNEAQ, per germline (reference sequence). Trimming stripped 0 bases from V and 1 base from J, with 7 bases between. The CDR3 contains 15 residues. This record belongs to a study of cytomegalovirus exposure and HLA in healthy donors. Primers: 60 Vbeta forward and 13 Jbeta reverse. Libraries were prepared by immunoSEQ multiplex PCR; TCRdb keeps only in-frame clonotypes and omits some of them. The sample consists of around 150,000 clones, approximately 80% of them appearing once.

The chain couples TRBV7-9 to TRBJ1-5, with D perhaps TRBD1 (6 bases). The source is a young man in good health and CMV-seropositive. The sequenced sample consisted of PBMCs. This chain's CDR3 is CASSLAGGSNQPQHF. The CDR3, as DNA: TGTGCCAGCAGCTTAGCAGGGGGAAGCAATCAGCCCCAGCATTTT.